This TCR beta chain emerged from a study of T cell repertoires in cytomegalovirus infection. Looking at the study overall: Public signatures in TCR beta pointed to CMV infection and matching HLA type. Findings of the study overall: Totalled public TCR beta family frequency picked out people who carried CMV plus the relevant HLA. The response measured ex vivo was dominated by TCR beta clonotypes (HLA-C-restricted and CMV-specific).

This clonotype was observed at least ten times. Its antigen remains unknown. TCRdb processed the reads anew with MiXCR; each CDR3 protein has one entry. The sample contains approximately 500,000 distinct CDR3 sequences, 16% of which appear only once. The CDR3 is 14 residues long. Trimming removed 3 bases from V and 2 bases from J, with 11 bases in between. The chain recombines TRBV12-3 or TRBV12-4 with TRBJ2-7; TRBD1 might be the D (6 bases). Sequencing was performed on CD8+ T cells from PBMCs. This TCR was recovered from a human donor in good health (CMV status not recorded). Some clones in this sample may be carry-over from other donors' samples. The CDR3: CASSFEGDTYEQYF. CDR3 nucleotides: TGTGCCAGCAGTTTCGAGGGGGATACCTACGAGCAGTACTTC.